The 5 T cell receptor beta chains below all came from one sample that was sequenced in a study of cytomegalovirus exposure and HLA in healthy donors. 60 Vbeta and 13 Jbeta primers were used in PCR. Using immunoSEQ multiplex PCR, the repertoire was profiled, and TCRdb retains in-frame clones only, with some absent. Of around 140,000 clones listed, around nine tenths are singletons. Material: PBMCs. The receptors were gathered from a woman aged 25 to 39 in good health and CMV-seronegative.

This sequence joins TRBV9 and TRBJ2-7, with 7 bases that match TRBD2. The V gene end was trimmed by 3 bases and the J gene end by 6 bases; junction bases not matched to a gene: 6. The CDR3 totals 13 residues. From germline, CDR1 is SGDLS and CDR2 YYNGEE. CDR3 sequence reads: CASSAGRYGEQYF. In DNA, the CDR3 is TGTGCCAGCAGCGCCGGGAGGTACGGCGAGCAGTACTTC.

In its sample, this clone was seen once. The junction shows a germline mismatch at one end, possibly a read error. Other DNA sequences from this sample encode an identical CDR3 as well. V and J are TRBV5-1 and TRBJ1-1, with a possible D match to TRBD1 (5 bases). Germline CDR1 SGHRS, CDR2 YFSETQ. The CDR3 extends over 16 amino acids. The CDR3 loop reads CASSSRIGHVNTEAFF. For the CDR3, the DNA is TGCGCCAGCAGCTCTAGGATAGGACACGTGAACACCGAAGCTTTCTTT.

This CDR3 is CASTAPGGIRGNYGYTF. CDR3 bases: TGTGCCAGCACCGCCCCAGGGGGCATTCGCGGGAACTATGGCTACACCTTC. This chain uses TRBV28 with TRBJ1-2; 8 nucleotides align to TRBD1. The CDR3 spans 17 residues. The junction had 15 bases not matched to a gene; V was cut back by 7 bases and J by 2 bases. Per the germline V gene, CDR1 is MDHEN and CDR2 is SYDVKM.

Only a few counts were recorded for this clone. CDR3 DNA sequence: TGTGCCAGCAGCCAGGGACTCCGGGACGGGGAGCTGTTTTTT. This gives the protein CASSQGLRDGELFF. This chain links TRBV7-6 with TRBJ2-2, with D tentatively TRBD2 (6 bases). The CDR3 is made up of 14 amino acids. The V and J ends lost 5 bases and 7 bases respectively, with 14 bases between them. The germline gives CDR1 SGHVS, CDR2 FNYEAQ. The variable domain in full, with the rest retrieved from reference TRBV7-6 and TRBJ2-2, is GAGVSQSPRYKVTKRGQDVALRCDPISGHVSLYWYRQALGQGPEFLTYFNYEAQQDKSGLPNDRFSAERPEGSISTLTIQRTEQRDSAMYRCASSQGLRDGELFFGEGSRLTVL.

This clone has only one observation. The genes are TRBV7-6 and TRBJ1-1, with 8 bases fitting TRBD1. The length of the CDR3 is 14 residues. The trim removed 6 bases at V and 4 bases at J, leaving 7 bases unmatched. Germline assignment: CDR1 SGHVS and CDR2 FNYEAQ. For the CDR3, the DNA is TGTGCCAGCAGGGTGACAGGGGTGAGCACTGAAGCTTTCTTT. This gives the protein CASRVTGVSTEAFF.